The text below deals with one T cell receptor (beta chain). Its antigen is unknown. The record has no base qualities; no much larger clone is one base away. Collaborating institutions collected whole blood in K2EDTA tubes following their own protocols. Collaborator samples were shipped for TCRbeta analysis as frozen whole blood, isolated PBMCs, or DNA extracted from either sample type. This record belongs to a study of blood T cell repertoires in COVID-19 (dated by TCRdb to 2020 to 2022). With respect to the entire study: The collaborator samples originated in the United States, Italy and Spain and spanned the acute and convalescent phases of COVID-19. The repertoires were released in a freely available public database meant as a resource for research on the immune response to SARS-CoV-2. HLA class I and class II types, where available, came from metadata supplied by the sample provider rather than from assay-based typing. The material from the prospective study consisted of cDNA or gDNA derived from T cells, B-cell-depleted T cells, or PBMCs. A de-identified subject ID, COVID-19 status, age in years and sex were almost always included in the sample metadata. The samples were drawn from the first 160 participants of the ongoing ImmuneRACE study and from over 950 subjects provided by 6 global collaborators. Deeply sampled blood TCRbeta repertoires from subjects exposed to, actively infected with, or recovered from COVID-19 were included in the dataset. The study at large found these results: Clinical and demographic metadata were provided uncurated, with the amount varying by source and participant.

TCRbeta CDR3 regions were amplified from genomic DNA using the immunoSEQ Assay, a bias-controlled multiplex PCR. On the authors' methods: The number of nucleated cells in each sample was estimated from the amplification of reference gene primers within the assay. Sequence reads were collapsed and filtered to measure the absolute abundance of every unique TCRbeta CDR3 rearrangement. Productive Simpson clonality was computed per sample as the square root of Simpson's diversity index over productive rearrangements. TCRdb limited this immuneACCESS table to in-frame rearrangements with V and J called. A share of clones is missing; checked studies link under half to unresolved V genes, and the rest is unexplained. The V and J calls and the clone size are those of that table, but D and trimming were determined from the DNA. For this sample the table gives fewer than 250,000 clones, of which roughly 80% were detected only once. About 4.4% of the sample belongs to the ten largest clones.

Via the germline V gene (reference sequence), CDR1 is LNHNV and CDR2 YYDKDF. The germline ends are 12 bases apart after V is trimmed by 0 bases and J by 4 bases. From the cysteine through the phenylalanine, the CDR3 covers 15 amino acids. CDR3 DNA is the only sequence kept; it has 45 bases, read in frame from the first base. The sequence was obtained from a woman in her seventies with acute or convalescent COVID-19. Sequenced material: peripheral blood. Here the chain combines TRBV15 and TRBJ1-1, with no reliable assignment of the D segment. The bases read TGTGCCACCAGCAGAGATAGAGGTTTCGGCACTGAAGCTTTCTTT. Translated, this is CATSRDRGFGTEAFF. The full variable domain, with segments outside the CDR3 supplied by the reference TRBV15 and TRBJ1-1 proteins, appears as DAMVIQNPRYQVTQFGKPVTLSCSQTLNHNVMYWYQQKSSQAPKLLFHYYDKDFNNEADTPDNFQSRRPNTSFCFLDIRSPGLGDTAMYLCATSRDRGFGTEAFFGQGTRLTVV.